One and the same sample provided the 6 T cell receptor beta chains below, sequenced in a study of Ad26.COV2.S vaccination and SARS-CoV-2 variants. TCRdb's copy holds only in-frame clones and misses some; the assay was immunoSEQ multiplex PCR. The data contain hundreds of thousands of clones, roughly 90% of them singletons. As for treatment: over 15 received Ad26.COV2.S at low or high dose, single or two shots; roughly five received placebo; per-sample allocation not given. Day 63 following the first vaccine or placebo injection was when the samples were taken. Sequencing was performed on peripheral blood, taken in a trial of Ad26.COV2.S vaccine versus placebo. The receptors derive from a person between 18 and 60 years old who received the Ad26.COV2.S COVID-19 vaccine or a placebo.

This sequence joins TRBV7-9 and TRBJ2-1; no definite D call. Germline values: CDR1 SEHNR, CDR2 FQNEAQ (reference sequence). This CDR3 has 17 amino acids. V shed 4 bases and J shed 0 bases, with 16 bases lying between them. CDR3 sequence reads: CASSSTGTESSYNEQFF. In DNA form, the CDR3 reads TGTGCCAGCAGCTCCACTGGTACAGAGAGCTCCTACAATGAGCAGTTCTTC.

The sample holds one count of this clone. The chain is built from TRBV18 and TRBJ2-7; D is unclear. The germline gives CDR1 KGHSH, CDR2 LQKENI. The CDR3 length is 15 residues. Trimming stripped 4 bases from V and 4 bases from J, with 17 bases between. CDR3 nucleotide sequence: TGTGCCAGCTCACATACGGCGGACGGTAGGTACGAGCAGTACTTC. This gives the protein CASSHTADGRYEQYF.

The rearrangement links TRBV7-7 to TRBJ2-2; unclear D gene. The V gene's germline CDR1 is SSHAT and CDR2 FNYEAQ (reference sequence). The CDR3 consists of 15 residues. Trimming cost V 1 base and J 4 bases, with 10 bases left between them. The CDR3 sequence: CASSLVPEGTGELFF. Written as DNA, the CDR3 is TGTGCCAGCAGCTTAGTTCCAGAAGGCACCGGGGAGCTGTTTTTT. Combining the CDR3 with reference TRBV7-7 and TRBJ2-2 gives the whole variable domain GAGVSQSPRYKVTKRGQDVTLRCDPISSHATLYWYQQALGQGPEFLTYFNYEAQPDKSGLPSDRFSAERPEGSISTLTIQRTEQRDSAMYRCASSLVPEGTGELFFGEGSRLTVL.

The chain recombines TRBV2 with TRBJ2-7; D is perhaps TRBD1 (5 bases). This CDR3 has 13 amino acids. Germline V gene sequence: CDR1 SNHLY, CDR2 FYNNEI. V was trimmed by 8 bases and J by 1 base, leaving 12 bases between them. The CDR3 nucleotides are TGTGCCAGCCGCAGGGAAAGGTCCTACGAGCAGTACTTC. Translating it yields CASRRERSYEQYF.

The rearrangement uses TRBV7-9 and TRBJ1-1, with D unresolved. Germline V gene data show CDR1 as SEHNR and CDR2 as FQNEAQ (reference sequence). The CDR3 runs 18 residues. Trimming stripped 1 base from V and 1 base from J, with 19 bases between. The chain's CDR3 is CASSLGGFGRSKNTEAFF. DNA of the CDR3: TGTGCCAGCAGCTTAGGAGGATTTGGTAGAAGCAAGAACACTGAAGCTTTCTTT.

The rearrangement joins TRBV9 to TRBJ2-1; D tentatively reads TRBD1 or TRBD2 (5 bases each). Looked up from germline, CDR1 is SGDLS and CDR2 is YYNGEE. The CDR3 is 14 residues long. Trimming removed 3 bases from V and 8 bases from J, with 15 bases in between. In nucleotides, the CDR3 is TGTGCCAGCAGCGGCCGGGACCGCTGGTATGAGCAGTTCTTC. The encoded protein is CASSGRDRWYEQFF.